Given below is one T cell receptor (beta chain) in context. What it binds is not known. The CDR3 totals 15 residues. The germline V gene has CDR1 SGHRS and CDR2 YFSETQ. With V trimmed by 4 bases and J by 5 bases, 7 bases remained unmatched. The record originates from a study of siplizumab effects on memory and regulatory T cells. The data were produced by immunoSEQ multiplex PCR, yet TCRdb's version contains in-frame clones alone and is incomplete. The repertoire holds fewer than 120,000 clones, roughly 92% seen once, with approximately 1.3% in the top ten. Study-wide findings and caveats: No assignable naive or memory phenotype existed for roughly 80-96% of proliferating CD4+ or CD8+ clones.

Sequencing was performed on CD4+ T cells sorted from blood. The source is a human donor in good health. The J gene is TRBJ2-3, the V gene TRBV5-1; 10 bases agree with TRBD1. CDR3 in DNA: TGCGCCAGCAGCCTTGGACAGGGGGATAGAGATACGCAGTATTTT. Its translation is CASSLGQGDRDTQYF.